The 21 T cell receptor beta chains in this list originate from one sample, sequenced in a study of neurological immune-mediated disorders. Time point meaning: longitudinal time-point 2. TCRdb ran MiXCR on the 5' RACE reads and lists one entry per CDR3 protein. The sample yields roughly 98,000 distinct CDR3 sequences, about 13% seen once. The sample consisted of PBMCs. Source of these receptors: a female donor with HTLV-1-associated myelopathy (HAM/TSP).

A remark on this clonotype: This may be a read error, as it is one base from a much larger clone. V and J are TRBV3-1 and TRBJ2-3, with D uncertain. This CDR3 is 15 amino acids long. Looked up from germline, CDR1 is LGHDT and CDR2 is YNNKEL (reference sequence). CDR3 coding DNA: TGTGCCAGCAGCCAAGTATGGGCCCGCACAGATACGAAGTATTTT. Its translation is CASSQVWARTDTKYF.

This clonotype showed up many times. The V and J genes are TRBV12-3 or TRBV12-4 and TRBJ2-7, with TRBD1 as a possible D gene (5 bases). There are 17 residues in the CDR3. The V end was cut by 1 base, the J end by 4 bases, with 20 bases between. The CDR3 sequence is CASSLDMGQVKFYEQYF. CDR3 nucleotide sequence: TGTGCCAGCAGTTTAGACATGGGGCAGGTAAAATTTTACGAGCAGTACTTC.

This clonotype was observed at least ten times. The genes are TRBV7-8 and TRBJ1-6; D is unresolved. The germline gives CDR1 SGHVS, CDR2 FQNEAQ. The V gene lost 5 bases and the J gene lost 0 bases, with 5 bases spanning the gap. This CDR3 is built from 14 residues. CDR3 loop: CASSRDSYNSPLHF. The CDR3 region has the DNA TGTGCCAGCAGCAGGGACTCCTATAATTCACCCCTCCACTTT.

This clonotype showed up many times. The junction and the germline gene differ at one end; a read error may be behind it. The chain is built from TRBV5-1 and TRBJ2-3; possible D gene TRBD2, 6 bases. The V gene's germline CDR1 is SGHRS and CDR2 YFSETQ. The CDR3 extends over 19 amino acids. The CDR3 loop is CASSLEGFPVRWSEDTQYF. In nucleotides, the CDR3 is TGCGCCAGCAGTTTGGAGGGCTTTCCGGTTCGGTGGAGCGAAGATACGCAGTATTTT.

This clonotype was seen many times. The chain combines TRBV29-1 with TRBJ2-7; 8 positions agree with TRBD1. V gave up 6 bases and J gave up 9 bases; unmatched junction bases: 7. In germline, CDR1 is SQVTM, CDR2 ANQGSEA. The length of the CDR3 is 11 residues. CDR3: CSVLDRASQYF. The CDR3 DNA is TGCAGCGTCCTGGACAGGGCGTCGCAGTACTTC.

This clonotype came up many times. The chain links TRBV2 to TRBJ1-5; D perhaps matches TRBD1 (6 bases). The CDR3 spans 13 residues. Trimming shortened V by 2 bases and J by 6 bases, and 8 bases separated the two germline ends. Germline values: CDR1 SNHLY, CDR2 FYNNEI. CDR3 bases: TGTGCCAGCAGTGAAAGCAGGGGTCAGCCCCAGCATTTT. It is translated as CASSESRGQPQHF.

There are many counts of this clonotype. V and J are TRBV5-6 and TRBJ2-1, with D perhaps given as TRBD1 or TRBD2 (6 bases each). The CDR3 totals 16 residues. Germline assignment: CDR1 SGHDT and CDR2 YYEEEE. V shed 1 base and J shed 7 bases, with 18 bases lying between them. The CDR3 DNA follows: TGTGCCAGCAGCTTGAATAAGGGGGGCTCCTGGAATGAGCAGTTCTTC. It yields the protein CASSLNKGGSWNEQFF.

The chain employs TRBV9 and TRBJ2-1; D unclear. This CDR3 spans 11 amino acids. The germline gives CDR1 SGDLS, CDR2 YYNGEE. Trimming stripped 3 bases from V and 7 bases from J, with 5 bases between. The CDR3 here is CASSDRNEQFF. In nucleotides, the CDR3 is TGTGCCAGCAGCGACAGAAATGAGCAGTTCTTC.

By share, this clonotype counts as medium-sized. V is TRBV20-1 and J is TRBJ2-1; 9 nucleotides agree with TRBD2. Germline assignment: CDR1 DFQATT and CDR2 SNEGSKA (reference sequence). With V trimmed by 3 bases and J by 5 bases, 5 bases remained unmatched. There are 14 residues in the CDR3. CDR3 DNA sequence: TGCAGTGCTAGCTTGGCGGGGGGGGACAATGAGCAGTTCTTC. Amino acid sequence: CSASLAGGDNEQFF.

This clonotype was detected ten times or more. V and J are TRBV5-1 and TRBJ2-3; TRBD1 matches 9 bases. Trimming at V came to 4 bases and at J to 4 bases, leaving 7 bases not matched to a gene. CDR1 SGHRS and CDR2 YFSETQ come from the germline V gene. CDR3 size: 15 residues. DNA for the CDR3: TGCGCCAGCAGCCTCCCGGACAGGGGTGCAGATACGCAGTATTTT. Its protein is CASSLPDRGADTQYF.

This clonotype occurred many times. The CDR3 DNA is TGCGCCAGCAGCTTTGGGGGGACAGCAAATTCACCCCTCCACTTT. Protein product: CASSFGGTANSPLHF. This chain connects TRBV5-1 to TRBJ1-6, with TRBD1 matching over 7 bases. The CDR3 loop spans 15 amino acids. The germline gives CDR1 SGHRS, CDR2 YFSETQ. Losses at the gene ends were 2 bases for V and 7 bases for J; bases not matched to a gene: 6.

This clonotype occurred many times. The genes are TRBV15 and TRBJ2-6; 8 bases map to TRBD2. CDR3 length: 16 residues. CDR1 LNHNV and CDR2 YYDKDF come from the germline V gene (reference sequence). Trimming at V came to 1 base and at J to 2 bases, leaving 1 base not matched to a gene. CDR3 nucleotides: TGTGCCACCAGCAGAGCGGGGGGGGCTGGGGCCAACGTCCTGACTTTC. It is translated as CATSRAGGAGANVLTF.

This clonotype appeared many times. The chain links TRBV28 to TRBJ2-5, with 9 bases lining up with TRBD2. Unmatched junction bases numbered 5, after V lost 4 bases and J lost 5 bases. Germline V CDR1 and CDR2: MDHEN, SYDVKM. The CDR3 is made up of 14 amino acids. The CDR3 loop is CASSSSGGPETQYF. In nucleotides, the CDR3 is TGTGCCAGCAGTTCCAGCGGGGGGCCCGAGACCCAGTACTTC.

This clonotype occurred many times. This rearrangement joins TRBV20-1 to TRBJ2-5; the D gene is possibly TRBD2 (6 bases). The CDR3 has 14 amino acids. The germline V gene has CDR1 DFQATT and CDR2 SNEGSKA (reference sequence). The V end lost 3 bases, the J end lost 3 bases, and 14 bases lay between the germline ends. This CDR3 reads CSARTGTAEETQYF. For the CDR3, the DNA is TGCAGTGCTAGGACCGGGACTGCGGAAGAGACCCAGTACTTC.

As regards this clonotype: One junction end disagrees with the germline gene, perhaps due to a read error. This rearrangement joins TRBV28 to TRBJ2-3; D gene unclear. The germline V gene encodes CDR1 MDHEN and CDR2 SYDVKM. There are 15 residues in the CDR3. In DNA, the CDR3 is TGTGTCAGCAGCCCCAATAAGCTTAGGGTATATACGCAGTATTTT. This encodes CVSSPNKLRVYTQYF. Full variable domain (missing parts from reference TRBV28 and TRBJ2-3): DVKVTQSSRYLVKRTGEKVFLECVQDMDHENMFWYRQDPGLGLRLIYFSYDVKMKEKGDIPEGYSVSREKKERFSLILESASTNQTSMYLCVSSPNKLRVYTQYFGPGTRLTVL.

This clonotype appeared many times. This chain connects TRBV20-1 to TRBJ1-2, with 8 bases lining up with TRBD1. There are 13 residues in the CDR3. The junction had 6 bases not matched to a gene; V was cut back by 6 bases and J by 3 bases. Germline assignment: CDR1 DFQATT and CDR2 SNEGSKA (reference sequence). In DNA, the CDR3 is TGCAGTGCCGACGGACAGGGCGACTATGGCTACACCTTC. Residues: CSADGQGDYGYTF.

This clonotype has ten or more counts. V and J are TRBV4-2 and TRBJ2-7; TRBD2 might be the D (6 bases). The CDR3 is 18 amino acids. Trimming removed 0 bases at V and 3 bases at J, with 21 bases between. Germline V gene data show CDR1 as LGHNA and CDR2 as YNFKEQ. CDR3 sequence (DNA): TGTGCCAGCAGCCAAGATCTGGAGGGTTGGCGGGGTAACTACGAGCAGTACTTC. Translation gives CASSQDLEGWRGNYEQYF.

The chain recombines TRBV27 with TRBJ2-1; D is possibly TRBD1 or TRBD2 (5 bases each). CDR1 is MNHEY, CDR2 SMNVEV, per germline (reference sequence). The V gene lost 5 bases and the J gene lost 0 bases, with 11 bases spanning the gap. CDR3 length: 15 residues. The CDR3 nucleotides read TGTGCCAGCAGTGAGGGGCAAAGCTCCTACAATGAGCAGTTCTTC. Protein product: CASSEGQSSYNEQFF.

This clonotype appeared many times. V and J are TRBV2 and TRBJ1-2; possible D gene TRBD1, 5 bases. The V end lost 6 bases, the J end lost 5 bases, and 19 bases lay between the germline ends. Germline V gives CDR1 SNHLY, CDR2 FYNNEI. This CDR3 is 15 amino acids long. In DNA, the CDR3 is TGTGCCAGCAGGAATTTTCCCGGAGGGGCATATGGCTACACCTTC. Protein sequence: CASRNFPGGAYGYTF.

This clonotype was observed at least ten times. The DNA of the CDR3 is TGTGCCACCAGCAGAGATGCTAGGTCCCAAGAGACCCAGTACTTC. Protein product: CATSRDARSQETQYF. The rearrangement links TRBV15 to TRBJ2-5; D unclear. The V gene's germline CDR1 is LNHNV and CDR2 YYDKDF (reference sequence). The CDR3 totals 15 residues. V was shortened by 0 bases and J by 1 base, with 9 bases between the two germline ends.

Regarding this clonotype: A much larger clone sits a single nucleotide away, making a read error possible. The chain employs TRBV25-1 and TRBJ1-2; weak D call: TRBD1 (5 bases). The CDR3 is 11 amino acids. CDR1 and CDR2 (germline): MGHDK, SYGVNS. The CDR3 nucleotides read TGTGCCAACAGTGAGGGGAATGGCTACACCTTC. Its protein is CANSEGNGYTF.